The following is a TCR beta chain sequence with its context. No antigen is known for it. Data came from immunoSEQ multiplex PCR; TCRdb stores just in-frame clones and leaves some out. Counted here are 3,500 to 4,500 clones, less than 75% occurring once; the ten biggest clones make up around an eighth. CDR1 and CDR2 (germline): SGHDT, YYEEEE. V was shortened by 1 base and J by 8 bases, with 12 bases between the two germline ends. The CDR3 covers 13 residues. This record belongs to a study of T cell repertoires in ileal Crohn's disease. Adults with ileal or ileocolonic Crohn's disease and an indication for resection were eligible. Study results and limitations: Compared with CD4 T cells, sorted CD8 cells carried more expanded clones. Clonal expansions were more frequent in active smokers than non-smokers at surgery.

This TCR derives from an adult with Crohn's disease. Sequencing input: ileal tissue. The V and J genes are TRBV5-6 and TRBJ1-2, with D unresolved. The CDR3 loop reads CASSLRGVDGYTF. CDR3 sequence (DNA): TGTGCCAGCAGCTTGCGGGGAGTTGACGGCTACACCTTC.